The sequence of this T cell receptor (beta chain) was determined in a study of T cell changes during pregnancy in multiple sclerosis. V shed 2 bases and J 2 bases; nucleotides not matched to a gene: 9. This CDR3 has 17 residues. Germline V gives CDR1 SEHNR, CDR2 FQNEAQ (reference sequence). Data came from immunoSEQ multiplex PCR; TCRdb stores just in-frame clones and leaves some out. The table records about 32,000 clones, about 92% of them present only once. The TCR comes from a female donor with multiple sclerosis, enrolled in a pregnancy study. The chain recombines TRBV7-9 with TRBJ1-5; TRBD1 agrees at 7 bases. The material sequenced was CD8+ T cells from peripheral blood mononuclear cells, taken in the first trimester of pregnancy. DNA for the CDR3: TGTGCCAGCAGCTTATTAGGGGGCGCAGGGGGCAATCAGCCCCAGCATTTT. Translation: CASSLLGGAGGNQPQHF.